This TCR beta chain was recorded in a study of post-analysis software for immune sequencing data. Study results and limitations: Multiple sclerosis patients showed significantly lower normalized Chao1 diversity than controls did. Included in a set of four or five TRBV segments more frequent in patients than controls were TRBV5-6, TRBV5-1 and TRBV20-1.

This clonotype was counted a few times. What it recognizes is unknown. Incorporated into the TCR beta cDNA libraries were unique molecular identifiers, which served to reduce PCR and sequencing biases. TCRdb analysed the PCR reads with MiXCR anew, one entry per CDR3 protein. The sample records hundreds of thousands of distinct CDR3 sequences, roughly 50% being singletons. After removal of 3 bases from V and 4 bases from J, the junction contained 10 bases not matched to a gene. Germline V lookup: CDR1 KGHDR, CDR2 SFDVKD. This CDR3 spans 19 amino acids. V is TRBV24-1 and J is TRBJ2-2; 13 nucleotides line up with TRBD2. The TCR was taken from a girl aged 5-17 years with multiple sclerosis. Material for sequencing was blood. The CDR3 is CATSDPGLAGSRSTGELFF. The CDR3 nucleotides read TGTGCCACCAGTGATCCGGGACTAGCGGGGTCGCGAAGCACCGGGGAGCTGTTTTTT.